This T cell receptor (beta chain) was found in a study of beta chain features in type 1 diabetes. V was trimmed by 5 bases and J by 3 bases, leaving 13 bases between them. This CDR3 has 14 residues. Looked up from germline, CDR1 is MNHEY and CDR2 is SMNVEV (reference sequence). Points from the study as a whole: TCRB CDR3s were moderately but significantly shorter in Type 1 diabetes patients in all four CD4+ subsets.

This clone was seen a single time. Its target is unknown. The study reverse transcribed the entire isolated RNA, so it sequenced expressed TCRB transcripts. TCRdb keeps only in-frame clones here, not all; method: immunoSEQ multiplex PCR. The sample has 52,000 or so clones, around 53% seen once. Sequencing used Tregs from blood. The genes are TRBV27 and TRBJ2-5, with D perhaps matching TRBD1 (6 bases). The clonotype comes from a woman in her 40s with type 1 diabetes. CDR3 in DNA: TGTGCCAGCAGTCCTTGGGGGCGAGAAGAGACCCAGTACTTC. Its protein is CASSPWGREETQYF.